The 12 T cell receptor beta chains below all came from one sample that was sequenced in a study of human T cells and chemical hapten exposure. MiXCR was run by TCRdb on the RACE reads, yielding one entry per CDR3 protein. The sample holds fewer than 500,000 distinct CDR3 sequences; 4.8% are singletons and the top ten take 2% to 2.5%. Time point described: patch test 1, 2 weeks after DPC sensitization. Treatment noted: therapeutic diphenylcyclopropenone sensitization with weekly scalp DPC. This specimen consisted of whole blood, obtained in connection with sensitization to the hapten diphenylcyclopropenone (DPC). Receptors originate from a woman between 45 and 60 years old with alopecia areata. Some clones in this sample may be carry-over from other donors' samples.

J is TRBJ2-3 and V is TRBV6-6; tentatively, D is TRBD1 or TRBD2 (5 bases each). V lost 2 bases and J 2 bases, leaving 11 bases between the germline ends. The germline V gene has CDR1 MNHNY and CDR2 SVGAGI (reference sequence). The CDR3 length is 15 residues. CDR3 protein: CASSYRDLITDTQYF. The CDR3 DNA reads as TGTGCCAGCAGTTACCGGGACCTGATCACAGATACGCAGTATTTT.

This chain joins TRBV20-1 and TRBJ2-3; 9 bases map to TRBD2. The germline CDR1 and CDR2 sequences are DFQATT and SNEGSKA (reference sequence). The CDR3 is 15 residues long. V was clipped by 6 bases and J by 4 bases; unmatched bases: 11. CDR3 amino acids: CSAAERGVKPDTQYF. CDR3 DNA: TGCAGTGCGGCCGAGCGGGGGGTCAAACCAGATACGCAGTATTTT.

This clonotype was observed a few times. This chain connects TRBV4-1 to TRBJ2-3; unclear D gene. Germline CDR1 reads MGHRA; CDR2 reads YSYEKL. The CDR3 covers 14 residues. V shed 4 bases and J shed 4 bases, with 12 bases lying between them. The CDR3 spells CASSRALGADTQYF. In DNA, the CDR3 is TGCGCCAGCAGCCGGGCCCTGGGTGCAGATACGCAGTATTTT.

This clonotype was seen many times. J is TRBJ1-4 and V is TRBV12-3 or TRBV12-4; D is uncertain. With 3 bases removed from V and 12 bases from J, the gap between germline ends came to 14 bases. The CDR3 length is 13 residues. This chain's CDR3 is CASSLGHRKELFF. The CDR3 region has the DNA TGTGCCAGCAGTTTGGGCCATAGAAAGGAACTGTTTTTT.

This clonotype has a count of ten or more. CDR3 nucleotides: TGCAGTGCTAGAGGGACAAAAGACACTGAAGCTTTCTTT. Translation: CSARGTKDTEAFF. The chain joins TRBV20-1 to TRBJ1-1; D may be TRBD1 (5 bases). The CDR3 totals 13 residues. The germline V and J ends were trimmed by 1 base and 3 bases, with 9 bases remaining between them. Germline-derived CDR1 and CDR2 are DFQATT and SNEGSKA (reference sequence).

This clonotype was recorded many times. DNA of the CDR3: TGTGCCACCTCGCAGGGGCGGAGTGGGGCCAACGTCCTGACTTTC. Encoded protein: CATSQGRSGANVLTF. The chain is built from TRBV7-2 and TRBJ2-6; TRBD1 is a possible D gene (6 bases). CDR3 length: 15 amino acids. Germline assignment: CDR1 SGHTA and CDR2 FQGNSA. V lost 10 bases to trimming and J lost 3 bases, with 16 bases between them. The full variable domain, completed using reference TRBV7-2 and TRBJ2-6, is GAGVSQSPSNKVTEKGKDVELRCDPISGHTALYWYRQSLGQGLEFLIYFQGNSAPDKSGLPSDRFSAERTGGSVSTLTIQRTQQEDSAVYLCATSQGRSGANVLTFGAGSRLTVL.

This chain connects TRBV18 to TRBJ1-1; 7 positions agree with TRBD1. The germline V gene encodes CDR1 KGHSH and CDR2 LQKENI. CDR3 length: 15 amino acids. V was clipped by 6 bases and J by 4 bases; unmatched bases: 11. Here the CDR3 reads CASSVQGQSSTEAFF. The CDR3 DNA follows: TGTGCCAGCTCGGTACAGGGGCAGTCGAGCACTGAAGCTTTCTTT.

The table lists this clonotype with a few counts. Written as DNA, the CDR3 is TGTGCCAGCAGCTTGGGGGAGCACACGGAGTCTGGTGGCTACACCTTC. This sequence encodes CASSLGEHTESGGYTF. The V gene is TRBV11-1, the J gene TRBJ1-2, with D perhaps matching TRBD1 (5 bases). CDR1 and CDR2 (germline): SGHAT, FQDESV (reference sequence). V dropped 3 bases and J dropped 7 bases, with 21 bases sitting between them. This CDR3 is 16 amino acids long.

This clonotype was observed many times. The chain combines TRBV2 with TRBJ2-2; 9 nucleotides line up with TRBD2. V was clipped by 4 bases and J by 3 bases; unmatched bases: 3. This CDR3 contains 15 residues. In germline, CDR1 is SNHLY, CDR2 FYNNEI. DNA of the CDR3: TGTGCCAGCAGTGGAAGCGGGGGGTACACCGGGGAGCTGTTTTTT. The encoded protein is CASSGSGGYTGELFF.

This chain uses TRBV6-5 with TRBJ1-6, with D hard to call. V was pared by 8 bases and J by 0 bases, with 11 bases between. The CDR3 sequence is 15 residues long. From germline, CDR1 is MNHEY and CDR2 SVGAGI. CDR3 nucleotides: TGTGCCAGCCGCCGGGCGAGCTCCTATAATTCACCCCTCCACTTT. Translated: CASRRASSYNSPLHF.

Many counts were recorded for this clonotype. The chain links TRBV7-2 to TRBJ1-1; D is perhaps TRBD1 (5 bases). The V end was cut by 2 bases, the J end by 7 bases, with 20 bases between. The V gene's germline CDR1 is SGHTA and CDR2 FQGNSA. This CDR3 has 16 amino acids. In DNA form, the CDR3 reads TGTGCCAGCAGCTTAAGGGGACCTCCGGTTCCGAATGAAGCTTTCTTT. Translated: CASSLRGPPVPNEAFF.

The rearrangement joins TRBV5-1 to TRBJ2-3; D may be TRBD2 (6 bases). The CDR3 consists of 15 residues. V was cut by 0 bases and J by 6 bases, with 14 bases left in between. Per germline, CDR1 SGHRS and CDR2 YFSETQ. CDR3 sequence (DNA): TGCGCCAGCAGCTTGGGTCCCCGGGAGACGGATACGCAGTATTTT. This gives the protein CASSLGPRETDTQYF.